The sample holds a few counts of the clone carrying this TCR beta chain. Its antigen remains unidentified. The sample comes from a study of T cell responses to AZD1222 COVID-19 vaccine. General study points: No repertoire was sampled before or during the peak T cell response, only after it.

V was pared by 3 bases and J by 6 bases, with 3 bases of the junction left unmatched. CDR1 SGHNT and CDR2 YENEEA come from the germline V gene. This CDR3 has 15 residues. Here immunoSEQ multiplex PCR was the method, and the copy in TCRdb shows in-frame clones only, minus some. The table shows approximately 150,000 clones, with roughly 87% occurring only once. The sample consisted of peripheral blood, taken 28 days after the second AZD1222 dose. This chain links TRBV11-3 with TRBJ2-1, with TRBD2 matching 12 bases. This receptor was obtained from an adult who received the AZD1222 COVID-19 vaccine. The CDR3 DNA reads TGTGCCAGCAGCTTGACTAGCGGGAGTCTCAATGAGCAGTTCTTC. It encodes CASSLTSGSLNEQFF.